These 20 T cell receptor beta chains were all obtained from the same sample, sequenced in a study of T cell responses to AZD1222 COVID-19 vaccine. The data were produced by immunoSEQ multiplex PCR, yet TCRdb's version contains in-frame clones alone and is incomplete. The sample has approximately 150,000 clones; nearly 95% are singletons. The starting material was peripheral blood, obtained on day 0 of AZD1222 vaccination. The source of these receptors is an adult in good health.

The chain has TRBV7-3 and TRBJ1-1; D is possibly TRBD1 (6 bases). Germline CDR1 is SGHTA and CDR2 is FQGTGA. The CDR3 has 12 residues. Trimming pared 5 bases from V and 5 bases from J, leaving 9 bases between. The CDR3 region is CASSPGQTEAFF. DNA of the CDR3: TGTGCCAGCAGCCCTGGACAGACTGAAGCTTTCTTT.

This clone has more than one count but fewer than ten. The CDR3 DNA reads TGTGCCAGCAGTTCCGTAGCGGGGGGCCTCTTATGGTACGAGCAGTACTTC. Amino acids: CASSSVAGGLLWYEQYF. This chain uses TRBV27 with TRBJ2-7; 10 bases map to TRBD2. CDR1 and CDR2 from the germline V gene are MNHEY and SMNVEV (reference sequence). The CDR3 is made up of 17 amino acids. V dropped 4 bases and J dropped 4; count of bases not matched to a gene: 13.

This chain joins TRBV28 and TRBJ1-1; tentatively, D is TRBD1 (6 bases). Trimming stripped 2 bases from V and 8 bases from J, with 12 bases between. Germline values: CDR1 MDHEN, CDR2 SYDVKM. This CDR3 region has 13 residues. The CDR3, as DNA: TGTGCCAGCAGTTTAAGGGGGGGACTAGAAGCTTTCTTT. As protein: CASSLRGGLEAFF.

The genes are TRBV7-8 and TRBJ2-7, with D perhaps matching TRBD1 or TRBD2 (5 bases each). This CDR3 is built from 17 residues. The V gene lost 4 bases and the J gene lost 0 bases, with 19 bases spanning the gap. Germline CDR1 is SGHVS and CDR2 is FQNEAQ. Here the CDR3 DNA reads TGTGCCAGCAGCTCCTCTCCGGGTTCCGGGGCCTCCTACGAGCAGTACTTC. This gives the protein CASSSSPGSGASYEQYF.

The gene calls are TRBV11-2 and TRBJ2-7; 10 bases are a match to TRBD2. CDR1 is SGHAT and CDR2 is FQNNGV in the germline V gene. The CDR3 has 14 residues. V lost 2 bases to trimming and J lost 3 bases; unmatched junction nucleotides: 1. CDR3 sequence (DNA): TGTGCCAGCAGCTTATTAGCGGGGGGCTACGAGCAGTACTTC. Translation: CASSLLAGGYEQYF.

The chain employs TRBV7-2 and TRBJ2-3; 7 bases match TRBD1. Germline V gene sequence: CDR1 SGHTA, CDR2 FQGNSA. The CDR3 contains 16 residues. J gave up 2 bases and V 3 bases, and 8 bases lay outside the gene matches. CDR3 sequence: CASSFSGGRNTDTQYF. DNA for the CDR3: TGTGCCAGCAGCTTCTCAGGGGGTCGAAACACAGATACGCAGTATTTT.

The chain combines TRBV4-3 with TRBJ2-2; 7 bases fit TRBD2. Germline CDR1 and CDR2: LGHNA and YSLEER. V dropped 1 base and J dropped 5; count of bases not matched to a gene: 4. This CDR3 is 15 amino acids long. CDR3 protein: CASSQAGGRTGELFF. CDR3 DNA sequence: TGCGCCAGCAGCCAAGCGGGAGGTAGAACCGGGGAGCTGTTTTTT.

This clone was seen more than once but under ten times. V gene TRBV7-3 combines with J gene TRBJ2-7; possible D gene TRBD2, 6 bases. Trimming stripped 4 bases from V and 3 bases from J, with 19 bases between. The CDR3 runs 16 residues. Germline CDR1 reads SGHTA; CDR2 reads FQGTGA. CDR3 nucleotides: TGTGCCAGCAGCTGGGACTTGCGAGGGAAGGGCTACGAGCAGTACTTC. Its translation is CASSWDLRGKGYEQYF.

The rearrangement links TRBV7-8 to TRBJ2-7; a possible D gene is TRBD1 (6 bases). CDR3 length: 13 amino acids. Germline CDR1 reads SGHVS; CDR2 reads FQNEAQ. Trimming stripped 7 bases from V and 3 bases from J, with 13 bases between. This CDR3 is CASTLARGYEQYF. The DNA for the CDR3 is TGTGCCAGCACCCTCGCCAGGGGCTACGAGCAGTACTTC.

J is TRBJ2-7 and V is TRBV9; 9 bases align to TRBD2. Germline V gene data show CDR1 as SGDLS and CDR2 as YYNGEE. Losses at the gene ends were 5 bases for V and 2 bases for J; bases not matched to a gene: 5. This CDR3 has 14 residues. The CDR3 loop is CASSLGTSTYEQYF. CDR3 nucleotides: TGTGCCAGCAGTTTAGGGACTAGCACCTACGAGCAGTACTTC.

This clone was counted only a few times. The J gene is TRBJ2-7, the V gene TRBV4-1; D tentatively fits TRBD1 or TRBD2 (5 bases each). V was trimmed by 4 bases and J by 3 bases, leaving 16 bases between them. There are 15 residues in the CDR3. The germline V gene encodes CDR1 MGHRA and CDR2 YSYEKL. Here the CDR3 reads CASSPGTGKDYEQYF. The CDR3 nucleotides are TGCGCCAGCAGCCCTGGGACGGGGAAAGACTACGAGCAGTACTTC.

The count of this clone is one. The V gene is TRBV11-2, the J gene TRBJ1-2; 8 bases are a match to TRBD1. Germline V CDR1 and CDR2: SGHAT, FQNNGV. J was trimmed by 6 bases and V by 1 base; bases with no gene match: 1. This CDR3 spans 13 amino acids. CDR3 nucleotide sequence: TGTGCCAGCAGCTTAGGGACAGGGCATGGCTACACCTTC. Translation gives CASSLGTGHGYTF.

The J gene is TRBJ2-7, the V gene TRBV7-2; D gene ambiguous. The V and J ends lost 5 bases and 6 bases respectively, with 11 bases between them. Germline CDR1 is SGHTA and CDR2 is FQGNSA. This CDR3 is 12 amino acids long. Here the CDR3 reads CASSQDGSEQYF. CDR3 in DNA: TGTGCCAGCAGCCAGGATGGAAGCGAGCAGTACTTC.

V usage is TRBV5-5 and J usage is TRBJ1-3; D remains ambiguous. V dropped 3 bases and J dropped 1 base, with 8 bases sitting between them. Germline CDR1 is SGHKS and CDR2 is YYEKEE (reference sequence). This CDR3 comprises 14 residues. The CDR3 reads CASSYGNSGNTIYF. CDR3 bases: TGTGCCAGCAGCTACGGGAATTCTGGAAACACCATATATTTT.

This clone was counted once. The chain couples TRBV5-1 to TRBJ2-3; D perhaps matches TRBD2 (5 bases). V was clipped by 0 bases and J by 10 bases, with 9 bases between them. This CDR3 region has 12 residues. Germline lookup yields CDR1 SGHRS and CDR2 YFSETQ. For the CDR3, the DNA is TGCGCCAGCAGCTTGGTGGGAGAGGCGCAGTATTTT. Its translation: CASSLVGEAQYF.

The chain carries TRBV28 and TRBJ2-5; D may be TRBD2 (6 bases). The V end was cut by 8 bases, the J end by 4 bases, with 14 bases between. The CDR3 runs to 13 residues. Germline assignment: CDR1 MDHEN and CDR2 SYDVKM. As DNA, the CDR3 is TGTGCCAGCTCGATCGGGGGTGGAGAGACCCAGTACTTC. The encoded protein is CASSIGGGETQYF.

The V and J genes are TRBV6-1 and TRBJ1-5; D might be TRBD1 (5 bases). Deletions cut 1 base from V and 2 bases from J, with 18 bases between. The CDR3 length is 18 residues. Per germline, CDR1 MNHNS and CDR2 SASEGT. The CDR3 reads CASSEVGGRGSGNQPQHF. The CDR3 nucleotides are TGTGCCAGCAGTGAAGTGGGGGGAAGGGGCTCGGGCAATCAGCCCCAGCATTTT.

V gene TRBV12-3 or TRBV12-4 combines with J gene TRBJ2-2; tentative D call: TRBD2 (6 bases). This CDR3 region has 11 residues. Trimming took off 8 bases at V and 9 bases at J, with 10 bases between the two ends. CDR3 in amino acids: CASSRGRELFF. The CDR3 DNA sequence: TGTGCCAGCTCCCGGGGGAGGGAGCTGTTTTTT.

The chain's CDR3 is CASSLGAGHYGYTF. CDR3 sequence (DNA): TGTGCCAGCAGCTTAGGGGCGGGCCACTATGGCTACACCTTC. The chain has TRBV7-8 and TRBJ1-2; no clear D. V lost 1 base to trimming and J lost 3 bases, with 9 bases between them. CDR1 is SGHVS and CDR2 is FQNEAQ in the germline V gene. The length of the CDR3 is 14 residues.

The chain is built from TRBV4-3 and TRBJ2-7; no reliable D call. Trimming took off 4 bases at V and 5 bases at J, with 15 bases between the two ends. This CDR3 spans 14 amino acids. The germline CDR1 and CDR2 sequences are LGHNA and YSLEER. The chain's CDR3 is CASSPTVGFDEQYF. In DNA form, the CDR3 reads TGCGCCAGCAGCCCGACGGTGGGGTTCGACGAGCAGTACTTC.